Below are 7 T cell receptor beta chains sequenced from a single sample in a study of blood T cell repertoires in COVID-19. Generated by immunoSEQ multiplex PCR, the TCRdb table keeps only in-frame clones and is missing some. The sample yields around 250,000 clones, around 93% seen once. Sequenced: PBMCs or T cells enriched from blood (not recorded which). The receptors were sampled from a man aged 35-49 years who had been exposed to COVID-19.

The V call is TRBV7-2, the J call TRBJ2-1; no reliable D call. Trimming took 3 bases from V and 14 from J, leaving 11 bases between them. The CDR3 is made up of 11 amino acids. Germline assignment: CDR1 SGHTA and CDR2 FQGNSA. This CDR3 reads CASSLRLQEFF. The DNA of the CDR3 is TGTGCCAGCAGCTTGAGACTTCAAGAGTTCTTC.

The chain combines TRBV30 with TRBJ2-7; the match to TRBD2 covers 7 bases. There are 13 residues in the CDR3. V shed 4 bases, J shed 7 bases, and the junction held 10 bases outside the gene matches. Looked up from germline, CDR1 is GTSNPN and CDR2 is SVGIG (reference sequence). CDR3 amino acids: CAWKGAGTGEQYF. The CDR3 DNA follows: TGTGCCTGGAAGGGAGCGGGAACGGGGGAGCAGTACTTC. The full variable domain, with the rest looked up from reference TRBV30 and TRBJ2-7, is SQTIHQWPATLVQPVGSPLSLECTVEGTSNPNLYWYRQAAGRGLQLLFYSVGIGQISSEVPQNLSASRPQDRQFILSSKKLLLSDSGFYLCAWKGAGTGEQYFGPGTRLTVT.

The rearrangement joins TRBV3-1 (or the pseudogene TRBV3-2) to TRBJ2-3, with D possibly TRBD1 on 6 matching bases. Deletions cut 3 bases from V and 2 bases from J, with 9 bases between. This CDR3 is 14 amino acids long. CDR1 and CDR2 (germline): LGHDT, YNNKEL (reference sequence). CDR3 nucleotides: TGTGCCAGCAGCCAGGGACACCCCACAGATACGCAGTATTTT. This encodes CASSQGHPTDTQYF.

This clone came up once. V usage is TRBV5-5 and J usage is TRBJ2-7; 7 bases match TRBD1. The V segment lost 2 bases and the J segment 1 base; nucleotides outside the gene matches: 3. The CDR3 is 14 amino acids. The germline CDR1 and CDR2 sequences are SGHKS and YYEKEE (reference sequence). CDR3 nucleotides: TGTGCCAGCAGCTTTGGGACAGAGTCCTACGAGCAGTACTTC. Translated: CASSFGTESYEQYF.

The chain uses TRBV7-9 and TRBJ1-1; D not certain. The CDR3 length is 14 residues. Germline V lookup: CDR1 SEHNR, CDR2 FQNEAQ (reference sequence). V was trimmed by 1 base and J by 5 bases, leaving 11 bases between them. The CDR3 spells CASSLGGGETEAFF. CDR3 DNA: TGTGCCAGCAGCTTAGGTGGCGGGGAGACTGAAGCTTTCTTT.

The rearrangement joins TRBV7-6 to TRBJ2-7; 13 nucleotides match TRBD2. The germline CDR1 and CDR2 sequences are SGHVS and FNYEAQ. The V and J ends lost 1 base and 5 bases, in that order; junction bases with no gene match: 2. The CDR3 contains 15 residues. The CDR3 reads CASSLGTSGSNEQYF. The CDR3 coding sequence is TGTGCCAGCAGCTTAGGGACTAGCGGGAGTAACGAGCAGTACTTC. Based on the CDR3 plus reference TRBV7-6 and TRBJ2-7, the full variable domain is GAGVSQSPRYKVTKRGQDVALRCDPISGHVSLYWYRQALGQGPEFLTYFNYEAQQDKSGLPNDRFSAERPEGSISTLTIQRTEQRDSAMYRCASSLGTSGSNEQYFGPGTRLTVT.

The chain joins TRBV5-1 to TRBJ2-7; the D is unclear. The CDR3 runs to 15 residues. The V gene lost 5 bases and the J gene lost 4 bases, with 19 bases spanning the gap. Germline V CDR1 and CDR2: SGHRS, YFSETQ. This CDR3 reads CASRTQHGSFYEQYF. Written as DNA, the CDR3 is TGCGCCAGCAGAACCCAACACGGGTCATTTTACGAGCAGTACTTC.